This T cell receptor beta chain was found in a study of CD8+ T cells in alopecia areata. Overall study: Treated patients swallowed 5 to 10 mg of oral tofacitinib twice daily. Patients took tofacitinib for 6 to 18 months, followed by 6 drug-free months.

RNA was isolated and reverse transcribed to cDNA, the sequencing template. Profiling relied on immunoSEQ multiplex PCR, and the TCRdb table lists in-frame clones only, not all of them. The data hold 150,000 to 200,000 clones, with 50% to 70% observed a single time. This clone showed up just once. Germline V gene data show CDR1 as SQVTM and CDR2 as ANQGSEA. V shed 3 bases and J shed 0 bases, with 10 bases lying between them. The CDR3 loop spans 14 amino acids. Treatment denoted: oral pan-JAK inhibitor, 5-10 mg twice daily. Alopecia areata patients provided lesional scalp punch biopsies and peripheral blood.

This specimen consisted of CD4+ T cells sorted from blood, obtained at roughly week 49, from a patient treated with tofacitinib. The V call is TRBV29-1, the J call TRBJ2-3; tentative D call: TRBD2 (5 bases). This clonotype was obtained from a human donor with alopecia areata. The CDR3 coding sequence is TGCAGCGTTGATCCCCGGGATAGCACAGATACGCAGTATTTT. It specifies CSVDPRDSTDTQYF.